These 28 T cell receptor beta chains share one sample of origin, sequenced in a study of T cell repertoires in cytomegalovirus infection. TCRdb re-analysed the reads in MiXCR, keeping a single row per CDR3 protein. The data contain 200,000 to 250,000 distinct CDR3 sequences, around 6.6% of them seen just once; the ten biggest clones take up more than 5.5%. Sample: PBMCs. The receptors here all came from a human donor in good health (CMV status not recorded). Some clones in this sample may be carry-over from other donors' samples.

This clonotype came up many times. The CDR3 DNA reads TGTGCCAGCAGCTTAGGTCAGGGTACCTATGGCTACACCTTC. Residues: CASSLGQGTYGYTF. This rearrangement joins TRBV7-2 to TRBJ1-2; weak D call: TRBD1 (5 bases). The CDR3 covers 14 residues. Per the germline V gene, CDR1 is SGHTA and CDR2 is FQGNSA. With 1 base removed from V and 4 bases from J, the gap between germline ends came to 10 bases.

This clonotype was seen more than once but under ten times. The rearrangement joins TRBV9 to TRBJ2-1; 7 positions match TRBD2. The CDR3 spans 16 residues. The germline CDR1 and CDR2 sequences are SGDLS and YYNGEE. V was pared by 0 bases and J by 8 bases, with 11 bases of the junction left unmatched. CDR3 nucleotide sequence: TGTGCCAGCAGCGTAGTGGCTAGCGGCCTAGTGGATGAGCAGTTCTTC. This sequence encodes CASSVVASGLVDEQFF.

This clonotype has at least ten counts. The gene calls are TRBV5-6 and TRBJ1-3, with TRBD1 matching over 9 bases. The J segment lost 5 bases and the V segment lost 5 bases, leaving 20 bases of the junction unmatched. Germline CDR1 is SGHDT and CDR2 is YYEEEE. The CDR3 has 19 amino acids. CDR3 protein: CASSLTGTGTHSVRNTIYF. The CDR3, as DNA: TGTGCCAGCAGTCTAACCGGGACAGGGACCCACAGTGTTAGAAACACCATATATTTT.

This clonotype came up many times. The CDR3 protein is CASSYLFQETQYF. The CDR3 nucleotides are TGTGCCAGCAGTTACCTCTTCCAAGAGACCCAGTACTTC. The chain recombines TRBV6-2 or TRBV6-3 with TRBJ2-5; D gene unclear. The CDR3 totals 13 residues. V was shortened by 2 bases and J by 1 base, with 5 bases between the two germline ends. Per germline, CDR1 MNHEY and CDR2 SVGEGT.

This clonotype was picked up many times. The chain employs TRBV2 and TRBJ1-5; TRBD1 is a possible D gene (6 bases). CDR3 length equals 15 residues. V lost 2 bases and J 3 bases, leaving 11 bases between the germline ends. Germline values: CDR1 SNHLY, CDR2 FYNNEI. CDR3 region: CASSELGGDNQPQHF. The CDR3 DNA sequence: TGTGCCAGCAGTGAATTGGGGGGCGACAATCAGCCCCAGCATTTT. The whole variable domain, filled in from reference TRBV2 and TRBJ1-5, reads EPEVTQTPSHQVTQMGQEVILRCVPISNHLYFYWYRQILGQKVEFLVSFYNNEISEKSEIFDDQFSVERPDGSNFTLKIRSTKLEDSAMYFCASSELGGDNQPQHFGDGTRLSIL.

This clonotype was seen at least ten times. This sequence joins TRBV5-6 and TRBJ1-5; a weak D match, TRBD1 (6 bases). Germline V gene lookup returns CDR1 SGHDT and CDR2 YYEEEE. The ends were cut back, 2 bases at V and 3 bases at J, with 9 bases in the middle. The CDR3 runs 14 residues. This CDR3 reads CASSFQGINQPQHF. CDR3 DNA sequence: TGTGCCAGCAGCTTTCAGGGGATCAATCAGCCCCAGCATTTT.

This clonotype was counted at least ten times. The rearrangement uses TRBV30 and TRBJ1-1; D uncertain. The CDR3 has 14 amino acids. From germline, CDR1 is GTSNPN and CDR2 SVGIG (reference sequence). V shed 1 base and J shed 0 bases, with 9 bases lying between them. The CDR3 spells CAWSERIMNTEAFF. CDR3 sequence (DNA): TGTGCCTGGAGTGAGCGGATCATGAACACTGAAGCTTTCTTT.

At least ten counts were recorded for this clonotype. The chain couples TRBV4-1 to TRBJ1-4, with unresolved D. The CDR3 runs to 14 residues. Per the germline V gene, CDR1 is MGHRA and CDR2 is YSYEKL. V was pared by 6 bases and J by 5 bases, with 13 bases between. The CDR3 DNA follows: TGCGCCAGCAGTTTCAGGAATAACAATGAAAAACTGTTTTTT. Translated, it gives CASSFRNNNEKLFF.

This clonotype was detected many times. The V gene is TRBV6-1, the J gene TRBJ1-5; D remains unclear. Deletions cut 2 bases from V and 7 bases from J, with 12 bases between. The CDR3 loop spans 14 amino acids. Germline lookup yields CDR1 MNHNS and CDR2 SASEGT. CDR3 sequence (DNA): TGTGCCAGCAGTGAAAACAGCGGATGGCAGCCCCAGCATTTT. Amino acids: CASSENSGWQPQHF.

This clonotype occurred many times. This sequence joins TRBV20-1 and TRBJ2-1; 9 positions agree with TRBD2. CDR1 is DFQATT and CDR2 is SNEGSKA in the germline V gene (reference sequence). J was trimmed by 3 bases and V by 1 base; bases with no gene match: 7. The CDR3 runs 16 residues. CDR3 amino acids: CSARGASGGLYNEQFF. CDR3 DNA sequence: TGCAGTGCTAGAGGAGCGAGCGGGGGGCTCTACAATGAGCAGTTCTTC.

The V and J genes are TRBV2 and TRBJ2-3, with a possible D match to TRBD1 (6 bases). Trimming removed 6 bases from V and 0 bases from J, with 13 bases in between. There are 15 residues in the CDR3. CDR1 and CDR2 from the germline V gene are SNHLY and FYNNEI. CDR3 nucleotide sequence: TGTGCCAGCAGCCCGAGGACAGCTAGCACAGATACGCAGTATTTT. Its protein product is CASSPRTASTDTQYF.

Ten or more counts support this clonotype. The chain is built from TRBV20-1 and TRBJ1-2; the match to TRBD1 covers 8 bases. V lost 5 bases, J lost 8 bases, and 7 bases stayed unmatched. Per germline, CDR1 DFQATT and CDR2 SNEGSKA (reference sequence). The CDR3 has 12 residues. CDR3: CSAFDRGDGYTF. The CDR3 nucleotides read TGCAGTGCTTTCGACAGGGGAGACGGCTACACCTTC.

Many counts were recorded for this clonotype. The chain couples TRBV6-2 or TRBV6-3 to TRBJ1-2; TRBD1 aligns across 10 bases. CDR1 is MNHEY and CDR2 is SVGEGT in the germline V gene. The CDR3 loop spans 13 amino acids. Trimming cost V 6 bases and J 3 bases; bases outside gene matches: 1. As DNA, the CDR3 is TGTGCCAGCAGAGGACAGGGGGACTATGGCTACACCTTC. Translation: CASRGQGDYGYTF.

This clonotype came up many times. The chain has TRBV28 and TRBJ1-1; a weak D match, TRBD1 (6 bases). The ends were cut back, 3 bases at V and 2 bases at J, with 13 bases in the middle. The CDR3 is 15 amino acids. In germline, CDR1 is MDHEN, CDR2 SYDVKM. The DNA for the CDR3 is TGTGCCAGCAGTTTTTTGGACAGAACAAACACTGAAGCTTTCTTT. Residues: CASSFLDRTNTEAFF.

This clonotype was seen at least ten times. The J gene is TRBJ2-2, the V gene TRBV18; D gene uncertain. This CDR3 is built from 15 residues. V was clipped by 0 bases and J by 0 bases, with 5 bases between them. Germline V lookup: CDR1 KGHSH, CDR2 LQKENI. The CDR3 sequence is CASSPPVPNTGELFF. CDR3 nucleotides: TGTGCCAGCTCACCACCAGTTCCGAACACCGGGGAGCTGTTTTTT.

Ten or more counts support this clonotype. The chain recombines TRBV6-2 or TRBV6-3 with TRBJ2-1, with 7 nucleotides matching TRBD2. Germline V CDR1 and CDR2: MNHEY, SVGEGT. This CDR3 contains 14 residues. The trim removed 11 bases at V and 3 bases at J, leaving 10 bases unmatched. The CDR3, as DNA: TGTGCCTCCAGAACGGGGGGAGACTACAATGAGCAGTTCTTC. This translates into CASRTGGDYNEQFF.

This clonotype was counted at least ten times. CDR3 loop: CSASRSSGNTIYF. The CDR3, as DNA: TGCAGTGCTAGTAGAAGCTCTGGAAACACCATATATTTT. This chain joins TRBV20-1 and TRBJ1-3; unclear D gene. Trimming took off 3 bases at V and 0 bases at J, with 6 bases between the two ends. The CDR3 consists of 13 residues. In germline, CDR1 is DFQATT, CDR2 SNEGSKA (reference sequence).

This clonotype was seen repeatedly, ten times or more. J is TRBJ2-7 and V is TRBV5-6; D perhaps matches TRBD1 (6 bases). CDR3 length equals 15 residues. Germline V gene lookup returns CDR1 SGHDT and CDR2 YYEEEE. Trimming stripped 4 bases from V and 3 bases from J, with 17 bases between. The CDR3 loop reads CASSLSQGFIYEQYF. CDR3 bases: TGTGCCAGCAGCCTTTCCCAGGGGTTTATCTACGAGCAGTACTTC.

Ten or more counts support this clonotype. The chain employs TRBV7-9 and TRBJ1-2; 8 positions agree with TRBD1. V shed 6 bases and J 8 bases; nucleotides not matched to a gene: 23. The length of the CDR3 is 18 residues. From germline, CDR1 is SEHNR and CDR2 FQNEAQ (reference sequence). In nucleotides, the CDR3 is TGTGCCAGCAGACGTTCGATCACTGGGACAGGAGCCTTCCAGGGCTACACCTTC. Protein: CASRRSITGTGAFQGYTF.

This clonotype appeared many times. The gene calls are TRBV7-9 and TRBJ2-5; TRBD2 agrees at 8 bases. V shed 0 bases, J shed 1 base, and the junction held 4 bases outside the gene matches. CDR1 is SEHNR, CDR2 FQNEAQ, per germline (reference sequence). The CDR3 is 16 amino acids. The DNA for the CDR3 is TGTGCCAGCAGCTTAGCCGGGGGGGGCCCCCAAGAGACCCAGTACTTC. Its protein is CASSLAGGGPQETQYF.

This clonotype was seen at least ten times. This sequence joins TRBV7-2 and TRBJ2-3; 8 bases are shared with TRBD1. V gave up 4 bases and J gave up 3 bases; unmatched junction bases: 6. CDR3 length: 15 amino acids. Germline V gene sequence: CDR1 SGHTA, CDR2 FQGNSA. The CDR3 DNA follows: TGTGCCAGCAGCTCTTTGACAGGGGTAACAGATACGCAGTATTTT. The encoded protein is CASSSLTGVTDTQYF.

The chain carries TRBV20-1 and TRBJ1-5, with D perhaps TRBD1 (6 bases). Trimming shortened V by 0 bases and J by 6 bases, and 9 bases separated the two germline ends. The germline V gene encodes CDR1 DFQATT and CDR2 SNEGSKA (reference sequence). This CDR3 is built from 13 residues. The CDR3 sequence: CSAREGGPQPQHF. For the CDR3, the DNA is TGCAGTGCTAGAGAAGGGGGGCCTCAGCCCCAGCATTTT.

In its sample, this clonotype was seen many times. This chain connects TRBV12-3 or TRBV12-4 to TRBJ2-2; D gene ambiguous. The CDR3 length is 15 residues. The V gene lost 6 bases and the J gene lost 1 base, with 12 bases spanning the gap. The CDR3 nucleotides are TGTGCCAGCAGCCGGACGGTAATGAACACCGGGGAGCTGTTTTTT. As protein: CASSRTVMNTGELFF.

This clonotype was found many times. J is TRBJ1-6 and V is TRBV19; D gene unclear. The CDR3 contains 13 residues. V lost 4 bases and J 11 bases, leaving 12 bases between the germline ends. Germline assignment: CDR1 LNHDA and CDR2 SQIVND (reference sequence). This CDR3 is CASSNGRRTPLHF. The DNA of the CDR3 is TGTGCCAGTAGTAACGGACGAAGAACACCCCTCCACTTT.

The V gene is TRBV29-1, the J gene TRBJ2-1; TRBD2 matches 9 bases. CDR3 length: 15 residues. CDR1 and CDR2 (germline): SQVTM, ANQGSEA. The V gene end was trimmed by 6 bases and the J gene end by 4 bases; junction bases not matched to a gene: 10. Written as DNA, the CDR3 is TGCAGCGTCCTGGTGGGGACTAGCAAATACAATGAGCAGTTCTTC. Translating gives CSVLVGTSKYNEQFF.

At least ten counts were recorded for this clonotype. The rearrangement uses TRBV20-1 and TRBJ1-3; D is unclear. Trimming shortened V by 4 bases and J by 0 bases, and 10 bases separated the two germline ends. Per germline, CDR1 DFQATT and CDR2 SNEGSKA (reference sequence). CDR3 length: 14 amino acids. CDR3 amino acids: CSAISRTSGNTIYF. The CDR3 region has the DNA TGCAGTGCTATCAGTCGAACCTCTGGAAACACCATATATTTT.

In its sample, this clonotype was seen many times. V usage is TRBV12-3 or TRBV12-4 and J usage is TRBJ2-1; D is perhaps TRBD1 (6 bases). The CDR3 sequence is 16 residues long. The V and J ends lost 5 bases and 5 bases respectively, with 19 bases between them. Here the CDR3 DNA reads TGTGCCAGCAGTGCCATGGGGGCAGACCCTAACAATGAGCAGTTCTTC. Its translation is CASSAMGADPNNEQFF.

This chain connects TRBV4-1 to TRBJ2-3, with D unresolved. CDR3 length: 15 amino acids. The germline CDR1 and CDR2 sequences are MGHRA and YSYEKL. V dropped 2 bases and J dropped 0 bases, with 9 bases sitting between them. Here the CDR3 reads CASSQRHRSTDTQYF. The CDR3, as DNA: TGCGCCAGCAGCCAACGCCACCGCAGCACAGATACGCAGTATTTT.